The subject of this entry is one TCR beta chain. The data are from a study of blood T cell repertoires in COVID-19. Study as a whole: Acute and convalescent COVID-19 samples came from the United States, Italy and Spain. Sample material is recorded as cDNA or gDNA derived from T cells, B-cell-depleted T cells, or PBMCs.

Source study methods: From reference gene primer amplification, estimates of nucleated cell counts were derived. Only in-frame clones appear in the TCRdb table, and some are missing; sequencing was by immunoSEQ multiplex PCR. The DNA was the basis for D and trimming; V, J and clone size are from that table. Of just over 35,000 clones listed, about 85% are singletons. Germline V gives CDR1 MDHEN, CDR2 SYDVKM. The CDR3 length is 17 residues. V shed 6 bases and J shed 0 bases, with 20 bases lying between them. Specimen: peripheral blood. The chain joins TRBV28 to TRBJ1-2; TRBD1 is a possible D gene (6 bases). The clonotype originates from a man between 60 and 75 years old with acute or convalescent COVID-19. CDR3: CASSIRAWQGPNYGYTF. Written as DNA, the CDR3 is TGTGCCAGCAGCATCCGGGCGTGGCAGGGGCCTAACTATGGCTACACCTTC.